The rows below give T cell receptor beta chains drawn from one sample of a study of shared clonotypes between healthy human individuals. Assay used: immunoSEQ multiplex PCR; TCRdb lists only in-frame clones, some missing. The data contain roughly 2 million clones, around 95% of them seen just once; the ten biggest clones take up roughly 0.13%. Sequencing was done on a sample of naive CD4+ T cells sorted from blood. Receptors originate from a man younger than 35 in good health. The CDR3 runs from the conserved cysteine through the conserved F or W. Each record gives: D gene, clone size, V gene, J gene, CDR3 protein, CDR3 DNA. D genes are given only for firm matches. Where a row states a size, it is once, few, many or the class of an expanded clone; other rows omit it.

d_call: TRBD2; clone_size: once; v_call: TRBV10-3; j_call: TRBJ2-3; cdr3_aa: CAISESFSGSPDTQYF; cdr3_nt: TGTGCCATCAGTGAGTCTTTTAGCGGGAGTCCAGATACGCAGTATTTT
d_call: .; clone_size: .; v_call: TRBV9; j_call: TRBJ2-3; cdr3_aa: CASSGGTSTDTQYF; cdr3_nt: TGTGCCAGCAGCGGGGGGACGAGCACAGATACGCAGTATTTT
d_call: .; clone_size: .; v_call: TRBV30; j_call: TRBJ1-2; cdr3_aa: CAWGLGGYTF; cdr3_nt: TGTGCCTGGGGCTTAGGAGGCTACACCTTC
d_call: .; clone_size: few; v_call: TRBV7-9; j_call: TRBJ1-6; cdr3_aa: CASSKTDAALASPLHF; cdr3_nt: TGTGCCAGCAGCAAGACCGACGCAGCTCTAGCGTCACCCCTCCACTTT
d_call: .; clone_size: .; v_call: TRBV19; j_call: TRBJ1-5; cdr3_aa: CASGKNRVAQHF; cdr3_nt: TGTGCCAGTGGGAAAAACAGGGTGGCCCAGCATTTT
d_call: .; clone_size: .; v_call: TRBV19; j_call: TRBJ1-6; cdr3_aa: CASGETGLNSPLHF; cdr3_nt: TGTGCCAGCGGGGAAACAGGCCTTAATTCACCCCTCCACTTT
d_call: .; clone_size: .; v_call: TRBV7-2; j_call: TRBJ1-6; cdr3_aa: CASSFSGTLDSPLHF; cdr3_nt: TGTGCCAGCAGCTTTTCCGGGACCCTAGATTCACCCCTCCACTTT
d_call: .; clone_size: .; v_call: TRBV6-1; j_call: TRBJ1-2; cdr3_aa: CASSEARGKAAHGYTF; cdr3_nt: TGTGCCAGCAGTGAAGCGCGGGGGAAAGCGGCGCATGGCTACACCTTC
d_call: TRBD2; clone_size: once; v_call: TRBV7-2; j_call: TRBJ2-1; cdr3_aa: CASSLVSAGLANEQFF; cdr3_nt: TGTGCCAGCAGCTTAGTGAGTGCGGGACTAGCCAATGAGCAGTTCTTC
d_call: .; clone_size: .; v_call: TRBV6-5; j_call: TRBJ1-6; cdr3_aa: CATSRQSNSPLHF; cdr3_nt: TGTGCCACCTCCCGACAAAGCAATTCACCCCTCCACTTT
d_call: .; clone_size: .; v_call: TRBV5-4; j_call: TRBJ2-1; cdr3_aa: CASSSGSSYNEQFF; cdr3_nt: TGTGCCAGCAGCTCGGGGAGCTCCTACAATGAGCAGTTCTTC
d_call: .; clone_size: .; v_call: TRBV4-3; j_call: TRBJ2-7; cdr3_aa: CASSQAGRGFHEQYF; cdr3_nt: TGCGCCAGCAGCCAAGCAGGCAGGGGTTTCCACGAGCAGTACTTC
d_call: .; clone_size: .; v_call: TRBV7-8; j_call: TRBJ2-7; cdr3_aa: CASSHQEGRDPKGEQYF; cdr3_nt: TGTGCCAGCAGCCACCAGGAGGGGCGGGACCCCAAAGGGGAGCAGTACTTC
d_call: TRBD2; clone_size: .; v_call: TRBV30; j_call: TRBJ2-5; cdr3_aa: CAWSGLAGGQETQYF; cdr3_nt: TGTGCCTGGAGTGGGCTAGCGGGGGGTCAAGAGACCCAGTACTTC
d_call: .; clone_size: .; v_call: TRBV2; j_call: TRBJ1-5; cdr3_aa: CASSKQVPYSNQPQHF; cdr3_nt: TGTGCCAGCAGCAAGCAGGTTCCCTATAGCAATCAGCCCCAGCATTTT
d_call: .; clone_size: .; v_call: TRBV5-1; j_call: TRBJ1-2; cdr3_aa: CASSLGGHPADGYTF; cdr3_nt: TGCGCCAGCAGCTTGGGGGGACACCCCGCCGACGGCTACACCTTC
d_call: .; clone_size: .; v_call: TRBV19; j_call: TRBJ1-2; cdr3_aa: CASSPPGQKSNYGYTF; cdr3_nt: TGTGCCAGTAGTCCCCCGGGACAAAAATCGAACTATGGCTACACCTTC
d_call: .; clone_size: .; v_call: TRBV30; j_call: TRBJ2-7; cdr3_aa: CAWSNFAGISYEQYF; cdr3_nt: TGTGCCTGGAGTAATTTTGCGGGGATCTCCTACGAGCAGTACTTC
d_call: TRBD1; clone_size: .; v_call: TRBV2; j_call: TRBJ2-3; cdr3_aa: CASRGRDRVTDTQYF; cdr3_nt: TGTGCCAGCAGGGGCCGGGACAGGGTAACAGATACGCAGTATTTT
d_call: TRBD1; clone_size: .; v_call: TRBV5-8; j_call: TRBJ2-4; cdr3_aa: CASRNRTGRNIQYF; cdr3_nt: TGTGCCAGCAGAAATAGGACAGGGCGAAACATTCAGTACTTC
d_call: TRBD2; clone_size: .; v_call: TRBV11-2; j_call: TRBJ2-1; cdr3_aa: CASSLEGGRGAYNEQFF; cdr3_nt: TGTGCCAGCAGCTTAGAGGGCGGGAGGGGAGCGTACAATGAGCAGTTCTTC
d_call: .; clone_size: .; v_call: TRBV25-1; j_call: TRBJ2-6; cdr3_aa: CASSEFVGSGANVLTF; cdr3_nt: TGTGCCAGCAGTGAATTTGTTGGCTCTGGGGCCAACGTCCTGACTTTC
d_call: TRBD2; clone_size: .; v_call: TRBV28; j_call: TRBJ2-3; cdr3_aa: CASSSGLAGSTDTQYF; cdr3_nt: TGTGCCAGCAGTTCGGGACTAGCGGGGAGCACAGATACGCAGTATTTT
d_call: .; clone_size: .; v_call: TRBV10-3; j_call: TRBJ2-3; cdr3_aa: CAIKKGPLDTQYF; cdr3_nt: TGTGCCATCAAGAAGGGGCCTCTGGATACGCAGTATTTT
d_call: .; clone_size: .; v_call: TRBV18; j_call: TRBJ1-1; cdr3_aa: CASSRVDGDGLWF; cdr3_nt: TGTGCCAGCTCAAGGGTCGACGGGGACGGCCTCTGGTTT
d_call: TRBD1; clone_size: once; v_call: TRBV19; j_call: TRBJ2-7; cdr3_aa: CASSRDSVTYEQYF; cdr3_nt: TGTGCCAGTAGCCGGGACAGCGTAACCTACGAGCAGTACTTC
d_call: TRBD1; clone_size: .; v_call: TRBV7-8; j_call: TRBJ2-1; cdr3_aa: CASSLAGQGNNEQFF; cdr3_nt: TGTGCCAGCAGCTTAGCGGGACAGGGTAACAATGAGCAGTTCTTC
d_call: .; clone_size: once; v_call: TRBV7-2; j_call: TRBJ2-1; cdr3_aa: CASSGGVARFKEQFF; cdr3_nt: TGTGCCAGCAGTGGGGGCGTGGCTCGTTTCAAGGAGCAGTTCTTC
d_call: TRBD1; clone_size: .; v_call: TRBV7-2; j_call: TRBJ2-2; cdr3_aa: CASSDPSGGNTGELFF; cdr3_nt: TGTGCCAGCAGCGACCCGTCAGGGGGCAACACCGGGGAGCTGTTTTTT
d_call: TRBD2; clone_size: .; v_call: TRBV7-9; j_call: TRBJ2-7; cdr3_aa: CASSSNYRLAGLSSYEQYF; cdr3_nt: TGTGCCAGCAGCTCCAACTACCGACTAGCGGGACTAAGCTCCTACGAGCAGTACTTC
d_call: TRBD1; clone_size: .; v_call: TRBV6-6; j_call: TRBJ1-6; cdr3_aa: CASSPDRANSPLHF; cdr3_nt: TGTGCCAGCAGTCCGGACAGGGCCAATTCACCCCTCCACTTT
d_call: .; clone_size: .; v_call: TRBV27; j_call: TRBJ1-2; cdr3_aa: CASSLVGNREGYTF; cdr3_nt: TGTGCCAGCAGTTTAGTGGGGAACCGGGAGGGCTACACCTTC
d_call: TRBD1; clone_size: .; v_call: TRBV7-2; j_call: TRBJ2-3; cdr3_aa: CASSLAGGQMTDTQYF; cdr3_nt: TGTGCCAGCAGCCTTGCAGGGGGACAGATGACAGATACGCAGTATTTT
d_call: .; clone_size: .; v_call: TRBV10-1; j_call: TRBJ2-7; cdr3_aa: CASSEGGNEQYF; cdr3_nt: TGCGCCAGCTCCGAGGGGGGTAACGAGCAGTACTTC
d_call: TRBD2; clone_size: .; v_call: TRBV4-3; j_call: TRBJ2-1; cdr3_aa: CASSQGYAGLAGVRDYNEQFF; cdr3_nt: TGCGCCAGCAGCCAAGGTTACGCGGGACTAGCGGGAGTAAGAGACTACAATGAGCAGTTCTTC
d_call: .; clone_size: .; v_call: TRBV27; j_call: TRBJ2-6; cdr3_aa: CASTLSGANVLTF; cdr3_nt: TGTGCCAGCACCCTCTCTGGGGCCAACGTCCTGACTTTC
d_call: TRBD2; clone_size: .; v_call: TRBV6-5; j_call: TRBJ2-1; cdr3_aa: CASRTGLAAYEQFF; cdr3_nt: TGTGCCAGCAGAACGGGACTAGCGGCTTATGAGCAGTTCTTC
d_call: TRBD1; clone_size: .; v_call: TRBV11-2; j_call: TRBJ1-1; cdr3_aa: CASSLGTGRTEAFF; cdr3_nt: TGTGCCAGCAGCTTAGGGACAGGGCGCACTGAAGCTTTCTTT
d_call: .; clone_size: .; v_call: TRBV2; j_call: TRBJ2-2; cdr3_aa: CASSEYRVNTGELFF; cdr3_nt: TGTGCCAGCAGTGAATACAGGGTGAACACCGGGGAGCTGTTTTTT
d_call: .; clone_size: .; v_call: TRBV6-1; j_call: TRBJ2-7; cdr3_aa: CASSEDRFNEQYF; cdr3_nt: TGTGCCAGCAGTGAAGACAGATTCAACGAGCAGTACTTC
d_call: TRBD2; clone_size: .; v_call: TRBV5-1; j_call: TRBJ2-2; cdr3_aa: CASSLPSGPTGELFF; cdr3_nt: TGCGCCAGCAGCCTTCCTAGCGGTCCTACCGGGGAGCTGTTTTTT
d_call: TRBD1; clone_size: .; v_call: TRBV5-1; j_call: TRBJ1-1; cdr3_aa: CASIPSGTDTEAFF; cdr3_nt: TGCGCCAGCATTCCTTCCGGGACAGACACTGAAGCTTTCTTT
d_call: .; clone_size: .; v_call: TRBV6-1; j_call: TRBJ2-5; cdr3_aa: CASSEAPMEQTQYF; cdr3_nt: TGTGCCAGCAGTGAAGCTCCTATGGAGCAGACCCAGTACTTC